This T cell receptor (beta chain) was observed in a study of identical twins. This clonotype was seen ten or more times. CDR1 and CDR2 from the germline V gene are SGHDN and FVKESK. The length of the CDR3 is 14 residues. The V segment lost 5 bases and the J segment 6 bases; nucleotides outside the gene matches: 4. TCRdb reprocessed the 5' RACE reads via MiXCR and lists one record per CDR3 protein. The table has about 160,000 distinct CDR3 sequences, around 3.6% seen once. Sequenced sample: memory T cells sorted from blood. This chain links TRBV14 with TRBJ2-2; 9 nucleotides line up with TRBD1. The TCR comes from a man younger than 30 in good health. The CDR3 protein is CASSNRGLAGELFF. The CDR3 nucleotides are TGTGCCAGCAGCAACAGGGGGCTGGCCGGGGAGCTGTTTTTT.